This is a list of T cell receptor beta chains from one sample in a study of high-grade serous ovarian cancer treatment subgroups. Using immunoSEQ multiplex PCR, the repertoire was profiled, and TCRdb retains in-frame clones only, with some absent. In the table there are around 27,000 clones, about 86% of which are singletons. Sequenced input: tumor tissue. Receptor source: a human donor with high-grade serous ovarian cancer. Both conserved end residues are part of each CDR3. The D gene is left open where the match is weak. Clone size is not always given. Where it is, it says once, few, many or a class for expanded clones.

V: TRBV7-9
D: .
J: TRBJ1-2
size: few
CDR3: CASSSESRTGYGYTF
DNA: TGTGCCAGCAGCTCTGAGAGCAGAACAGGTTATGGCTACACCTTC

V: TRBV15
D: .
J: TRBJ2-3
size: .
CDR3: CATSRDIDGSVPDTQYF
DNA: TGTGCCACCAGCAGAGACATTGACGGTTCTGTCCCAGATACGCAGTATTTT

V: TRBV27
D: .
J: TRBJ2-7
size: .
CDR3: CASSPPSYEQYF
DNA: TGTGCCAGCAGCCCACCCTCCTACGAGCAGTACTTC

V: TRBV12-5
D: .
J: TRBJ2-3
size: .
CDR3: CASGLGLFTDTQYF
DNA: TGTGCTAGTGGTTTAGGACTGTTCACAGATACGCAGTATTTT

V: TRBV6-1
D: TRBD1
J: TRBJ2-1
size: once
CDR3: CASSEADRGYNNEQFF
DNA: TGTGCCAGCAGTGAAGCGGACAGGGGTTACAACAATGAGCAGTTCTTC

V: TRBV5-1
D: .
J: TRBJ1-2
size: once
CDR3: CASSLANPWAAGSGVGYTF
DNA: TGCGCCAGCAGCTTGGCCAACCCCTGGGCCGCAGGGTCGGGGGTTGGCTACACCTTC

V: TRBV2
D: TRBD2
J: TRBJ2-1
size: .
CDR3: CASEGLAGGSSEQFF
DNA: TGTGCCAGCGAGGGACTAGCGGGAGGTTCTAGTGAGCAGTTCTTC

V: TRBV4-1
D: .
J: TRBJ1-2
size: .
CDR3: CASSQLGGAQGYTF
DNA: TGCGCCAGCAGCCAATTAGGGGGGGCGCAGGGCTACACCTTC

V: TRBV9
D: TRBD2
J: TRBJ2-1
size: .
CDR3: CASSAPAGTTSFSYNEQFF
DNA: TGTGCCAGCAGCGCCCCCGCCGGGACTACCTCCTTCTCCTACAATGAGCAGTTCTTC

V: TRBV6-6
D: TRBD2
J: TRBJ2-5
size: .
CDR3: CASSYSRLAEQETQYF
DNA: TGTGCCAGCAGTTACTCTCGACTAGCGGAGCAAGAGACCCAGTACTTC

V: TRBV19
D: .
J: TRBJ1-1
size: .
CDR3: CATNHGGMNTEAFF
DNA: TGTGCCACTAACCATGGGGGCATGAACACTGAAGCTTTCTTT